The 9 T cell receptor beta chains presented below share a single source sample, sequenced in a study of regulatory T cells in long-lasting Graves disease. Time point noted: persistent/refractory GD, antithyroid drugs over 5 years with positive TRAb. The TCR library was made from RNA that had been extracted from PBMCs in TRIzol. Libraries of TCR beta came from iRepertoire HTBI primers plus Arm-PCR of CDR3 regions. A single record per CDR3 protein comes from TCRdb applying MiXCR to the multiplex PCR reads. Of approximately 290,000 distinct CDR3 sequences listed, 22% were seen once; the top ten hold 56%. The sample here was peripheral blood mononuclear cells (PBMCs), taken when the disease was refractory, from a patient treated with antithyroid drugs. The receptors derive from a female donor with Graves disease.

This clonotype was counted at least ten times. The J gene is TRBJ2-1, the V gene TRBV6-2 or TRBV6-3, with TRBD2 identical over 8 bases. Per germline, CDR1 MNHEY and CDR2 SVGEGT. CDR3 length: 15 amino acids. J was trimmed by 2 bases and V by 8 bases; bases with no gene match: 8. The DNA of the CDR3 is TGTGCCAGCGGAAGAGCGGGAGTCACCTACAATGAGCAGTTCTTC. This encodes CASGRAGVTYNEQFF.

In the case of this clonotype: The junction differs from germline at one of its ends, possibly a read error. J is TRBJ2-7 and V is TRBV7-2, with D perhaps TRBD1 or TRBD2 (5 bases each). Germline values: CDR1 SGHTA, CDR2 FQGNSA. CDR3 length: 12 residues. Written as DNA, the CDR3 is TGTGCCAGCAGCTTTTTGTATGGGGGAAATGCCTTC. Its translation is CASSFLYGGNAF.

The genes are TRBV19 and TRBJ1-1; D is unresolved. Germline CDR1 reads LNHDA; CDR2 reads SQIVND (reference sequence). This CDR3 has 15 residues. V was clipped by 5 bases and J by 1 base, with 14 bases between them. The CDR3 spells CASSPDTQRNTEAFF. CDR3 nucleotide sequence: TGTGCCAGTAGTCCCGACACCCAACGGAACACTGAAGCTTTCTTT.

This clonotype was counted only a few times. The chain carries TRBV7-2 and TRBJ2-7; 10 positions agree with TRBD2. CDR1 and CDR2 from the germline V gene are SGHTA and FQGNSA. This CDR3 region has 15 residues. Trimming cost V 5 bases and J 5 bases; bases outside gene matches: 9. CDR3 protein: CASSRPSGSLHEQYF. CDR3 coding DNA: TGTGCCAGCAGCCGCCCTAGCGGGAGTCTCCACGAGCAGTACTTC.

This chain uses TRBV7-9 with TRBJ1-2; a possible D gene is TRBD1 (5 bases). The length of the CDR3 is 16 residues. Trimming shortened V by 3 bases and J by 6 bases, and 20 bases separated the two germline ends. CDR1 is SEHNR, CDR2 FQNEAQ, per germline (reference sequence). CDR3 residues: CASSFDRGFRMDGYTF. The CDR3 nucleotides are TGTGCCAGCAGCTTTGACCGGGGCTTCAGAATGGATGGCTACACCTTC.

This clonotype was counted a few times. The CDR3 loop reads CASSLRYGPDSWNEKLFF. The CDR3 DNA follows: TGTGCCAGCAGTTTACGCTACGGCCCGGACTCCTGGAATGAAAAACTGTTTTTT. The chain links TRBV28 to TRBJ1-4; D call uncertain. CDR1 is MDHEN, CDR2 SYDVKM, per germline. This CDR3 has 18 amino acids. Trimming removed 2 bases from V and 5 bases from J, with 21 bases in between.

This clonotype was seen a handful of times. CDR3 coding DNA: TGTGCCACCAGCAGAGAATTAGGGCCAGGCTACGAGCAGTACTTC. This translates into CATSRELGPGYEQYF. V is TRBV15 and J is TRBJ2-7; D not resolved. Trimming cost V 0 bases and J 3 bases, with 12 bases left between them. CDR3 length: 15 residues. From germline, CDR1 is LNHNV and CDR2 YYDKDF (reference sequence).

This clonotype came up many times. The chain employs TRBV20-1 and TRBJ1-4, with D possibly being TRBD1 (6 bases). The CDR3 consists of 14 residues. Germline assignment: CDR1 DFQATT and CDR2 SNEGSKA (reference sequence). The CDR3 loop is CRVPDRSTNEKLFF. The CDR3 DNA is TGCAGGGTTCCCGACAGGTCAACTAATGAAAAACTGTTTTTT.

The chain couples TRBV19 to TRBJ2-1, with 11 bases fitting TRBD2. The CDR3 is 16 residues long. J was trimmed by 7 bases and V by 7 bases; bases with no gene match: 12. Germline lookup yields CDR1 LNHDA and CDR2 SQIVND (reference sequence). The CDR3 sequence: CASTIAGGPSWNEQFF. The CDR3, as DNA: TGTGCCAGTACCATAGCGGGAGGGCCCTCTTGGAATGAGCAGTTCTTC. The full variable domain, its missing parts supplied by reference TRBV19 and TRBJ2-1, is DGGITQSPKYLFRKEGQNVTLSCEQNLNHDAMYWYRQDPGQGLRLIYYSQIVNDFQKGDIAEGYSVSREKKESFPLTVTSAQKNPTAFYLCASTIAGGPSWNEQFFGPGTRLTVL.